This is a list of T cell receptor beta chains from one sample in a study of T cells in Graves' hyperthyroidism and ophthalmopathy. TCRdb re-analysed the multiplex PCR reads in MiXCR, keeping a single row per CDR3 protein. Seen here are about 570,000 distinct CDR3 sequences, under 60% observed once, and the top ten hold around 19%. The source material was peripheral blood or thyroid tissue (not recorded which). The receptors derive from an adult woman with Graves' disease, either hyperthyroidism or ophthalmopathy (not recorded which). The CDR3 runs from the conserved cysteine through the conserved F or W. The order of the fields is D gene, CDR3 length, J gene, clone size, V gene, CDR3 protein, CDR3 DNA. A D gene is named only where the DNA matches it firmly. The size field is filled for only some rows; it gives once, few, many or a size class.

d_gene: TRBD2
len: 15
j_gene: TRBJ2-2
abundance: many
v_gene: TRBV12-3/TRBV12-4
CDR3aa: CASSLAAGVTGELFF
CDR3nt: TGTGCCAGCAGTTTAGCAGCGGGAGTCACCGGGGAGCTGTTTTTT

d_gene: NA
len: 14
j_gene: TRBJ1-5
abundance: NA
v_gene: TRBV2
CDR3aa: CARVSGYSNQPQHF
CDR3nt: TGTGCTAGAGTATCCGGTTATAGCAATCAGCCCCAGCATTTT

d_gene: TRBD2
len: 13
j_gene: TRBJ2-5
abundance: few
v_gene: TRBV20-1
CDR3aa: CSASGRAYETQYF
CDR3nt: TGCAGTGCTAGCGGGAGGGCCTATGAGACCCAGTACTTC

d_gene: NA
len: 12
j_gene: TRBJ2-7
abundance: NA
v_gene: TRBV20-1
CDR3aa: CSARIADYERYF
CDR3nt: TGCAGTGCTCGGATAGCCGACTACGAGCGGTACTTC

d_gene: NA
len: 15
j_gene: TRBJ1-1
abundance: NA
v_gene: TRBV5-1
CDR3aa: CASSLGETSGTEAFF
CDR3nt: TGCGCCAGCAGCTTGGGTGAGACAAGTGGGACTGAAGCTTTCTTT

d_gene: NA
len: 14
j_gene: TRBJ1-5
abundance: many
v_gene: TRBV4-1
CDR3aa: CASSQAFRDQPQHF
CDR3nt: TGCGCCAGCAGCCAAGCCTTCCGGGATCAGCCCCAGCATTTT

d_gene: NA
len: 14
j_gene: TRBJ1-3
abundance: NA
v_gene: TRBV5-1
CDR3aa: CASSLNRDGYTIYF
CDR3nt: TGCGCCAGCAGCTTGAACAGGGATGGCTACACCATATATTTT

d_gene: NA
len: 13
j_gene: TRBJ1-1
abundance: many
v_gene: TRBV7-3
CDR3aa: CASSSTEFTEAFF
CDR3nt: TGTGCCAGCAGCTCGACAGAATTCACTGAAGCTTTCTTT

d_gene: NA
len: 14
j_gene: TRBJ2-2
abundance: NA
v_gene: TRBV30
CDR3aa: CAGSVRDNTGELFF
CDR3nt: TGTGCCGGGAGTGTGCGGGACAACACCGGGGAGCTGTTTTTT

d_gene: NA
len: 14
j_gene: TRBJ2-7
abundance: few
v_gene: TRBV10-3
CDR3aa: CAISPDLQAYEQYF
CDR3nt: TGTGCCATCAGCCCAGACCTGCAAGCCTACGAGCAGTACTTC

d_gene: NA
len: 13
j_gene: TRBJ1-2
abundance: many
v_gene: TRBV20-1
CDR3aa: CSARATANYGYTF
CDR3nt: TGCAGTGCTAGAGCGACAGCTAACTATGGCTACACCTTC

d_gene: TRBD2
len: 14
j_gene: TRBJ2-7
abundance: NA
v_gene: TRBV10-3
CDR3aa: CAISEGGLANEQYF
CDR3nt: TGTGCCATCAGTGAAGGGGGACTAGCTAACGAGCAGTACTTC

d_gene: NA
len: 14
j_gene: TRBJ2-5
abundance: many
v_gene: TRBV7-7
CDR3aa: CASSTGQDGETQYF
CDR3nt: TGTGCTAGCAGCACCGGGCAGGATGGCGAGACCCAGTACTTC

d_gene: TRBD1
len: 13
j_gene: TRBJ2-7
abundance: NA
v_gene: TRBV15
CDR3aa: CATSRDRVGEQYF
CDR3nt: TGTGCCACCAGCCGGGACAGGGTGGGCGAGCAGTACTTC

d_gene: TRBD1
len: 11
j_gene: TRBJ1-2
abundance: NA
v_gene: TRBV29-1
CDR3aa: CSVEQGAGYTF
CDR3nt: TGCAGCGTAGAGCAGGGGGCTGGCTACACCTTC

d_gene: NA
len: 12
j_gene: TRBJ1-1
abundance: NA
v_gene: TRBV7-9
CDR3aa: CASSLVQTQAFF
CDR3nt: TGTGCCAGCAGCTTAGTACAGACTCAAGCTTTCTTT

d_gene: NA
len: 12
j_gene: TRBJ1-2
abundance: many
v_gene: TRBV20-1
CDR3aa: CSALRGSYGYTF
CDR3nt: TGCAGTGCTCTTAGGGGGTCCTATGGCTACACCTTC